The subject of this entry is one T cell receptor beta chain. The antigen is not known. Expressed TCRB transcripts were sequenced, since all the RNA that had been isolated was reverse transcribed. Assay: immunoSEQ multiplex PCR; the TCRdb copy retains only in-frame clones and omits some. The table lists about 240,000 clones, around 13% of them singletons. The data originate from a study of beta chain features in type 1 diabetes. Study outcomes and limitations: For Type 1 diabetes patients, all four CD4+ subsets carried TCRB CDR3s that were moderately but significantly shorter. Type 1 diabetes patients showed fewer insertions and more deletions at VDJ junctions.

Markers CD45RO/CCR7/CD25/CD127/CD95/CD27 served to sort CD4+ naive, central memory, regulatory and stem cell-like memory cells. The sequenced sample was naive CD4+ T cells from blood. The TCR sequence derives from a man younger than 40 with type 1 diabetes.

The CDR3 nucleotides are TGTGCCTGGAGAACAGAACAGGATGGCTACACCTTC. This translates into CAWRTEQDGYTF. The chain links TRBV30 to TRBJ1-2, with D perhaps matching TRBD1 (5 bases). The germline gives CDR1 GTSNPN, CDR2 SVGIG (reference sequence). The CDR3 is made up of 12 amino acids. V was trimmed by 3 bases and J by 6 bases, leaving 11 bases between them.